The clone carrying this T cell receptor (beta chain) was found once. Original processing methods: From reference gene primer amplification, estimates of nucleated cell counts were derived. Data came from immunoSEQ multiplex PCR; TCRdb stores just in-frame clones and leaves some out. Clone size and the V and J calls come from that table; the DNA yielded D and trimming. This table holds almost 250,000 clones, around nine tenths found once. This sample is drawn from a study of blood T cell repertoires in COVID-19. Turning to the study itself: Specimens from acute and convalescent COVID-19 originated in the United States, Italy and Spain. From T cells, B-cell-depleted T cells, or PBMCs came the material, which was cDNA or gDNA.

The TCR sequence derives from a woman aged 55-70 years who had recovered from COVID-19. Sample: peripheral blood.

CDR3 sequence reads: CASSFSQSTGHIQYF. CDR3 DNA: TGTGCCAGCAGCTTCTCCCAGTCCACTGGGCACATTCAGTACTTC. This chain links TRBV7-2 with TRBJ2-4; no definite D call. There are 15 residues in the CDR3. V gave up 3 bases and J gave up 8 bases, with 17 bases separating them. Looked up from germline, CDR1 is SGHTA and CDR2 is FQGNSA.